Below are 30 T cell receptor beta chains sequenced from a single sample in a study of beta chain features in type 1 diabetes. Expressed TCRB transcripts were sequenced because the isolated RNA had all been reverse transcribed beforehand. Generated by immunoSEQ multiplex PCR, the TCRdb table keeps only in-frame clones and is missing some. Here the sample spans around 500,000 clones, roughly an eighth being singletons. Input material: naive CD4+ T cells from blood. The source is a woman aged 18 to 35 in good health.

CDR3 coding DNA: TGTGCCAGCAGCGTTTACCCTGTGATTTGCTCCGAGCAGTACGTC. It specifies CASSVYPVICSEQYV. The chain links TRBV9 to TRBJ2-7; no clear D. The CDR3 runs to 15 residues. Between the trimmed V and J ends, which lost 2 bases and 6 bases, there was a span of 18 bases. CDR1 and CDR2 (germline): SGDLS, YYNGEE.

To note about this clone: An end of the junction does not agree with germline; a read error may underlie this. The chain links TRBV7-2 to TRBJ2-7, with 7 bases fitting TRBD2. CDR1 and CDR2 from the germline V gene are SGHTA and FQGNSA. The CDR3 loop spans 14 amino acids. This CDR3 is CASSLAVKSYEQYF. The CDR3 DNA reads TGTGCCAGCAGCCTAGCGGTAAAGTCCTACGAGCAGTACTTC.

The V gene is TRBV5-1, the J gene TRBJ1-2, with 7 bases identical to TRBD1. CDR1 SGHRS and CDR2 YFSETQ come from the germline V gene. V lost 3 bases and J lost 8; bases outside the gene matches: 4. The CDR3 extends over 12 amino acids. The CDR3 nucleotides read TGCGCCAGCAGCTCCAGGGGGTCAGGCTACACCTTC. This sequence encodes CASSSRGSGYTF.

The rearrangement uses TRBV27 and TRBJ2-2; no clear D. Germline V CDR1 and CDR2: MNHEY, SMNVEV (reference sequence). V lost 7 bases and J lost 4, with 4 bases in between. The CDR3 has 11 residues. The CDR3 spells CASTGTGELFF. The CDR3 DNA reads TGTGCCAGCACGGGCACCGGGGAGCTGTTTTTT.

The J gene is TRBJ2-1, the V gene TRBV7-9, with 11 bases lining up with TRBD2. CDR3 size: 19 residues. Germline trimming cut 5 bases from V and 0 bases from J; bases unmatched to any gene: 12. The germline gives CDR1 SEHNR, CDR2 FQNEAQ (reference sequence). The CDR3 DNA reads TGTGCCAGCAGCCAGGGGCTAGCGGGGGGCCAAAGCTCCTACAATGAGCAGTTCTTC. It translates to CASSQGLAGGQSSYNEQFF.

The rearrangement links TRBV7-2 to TRBJ2-1, with TRBD1 matching 8 bases. V lost 3 bases, J lost 10 bases, and 5 bases stayed unmatched. The germline CDR1 and CDR2 sequences are SGHTA and FQGNSA. The CDR3 contains 13 residues. The CDR3 DNA follows: TGTGCCAGCAGCTTGGGACGGACAGGGGAGCAGTTCTTC. Translated: CASSLGRTGEQFF.

This clone was observed a handful of times. The gene calls are TRBV9 and TRBJ1-2; D ambiguous. This CDR3 contains 15 residues. Germline V gene lookup returns CDR1 SGDLS and CDR2 YYNGEE. V gave up 2 bases and J gave up 0 bases, with 11 bases separating them. The CDR3 coding sequence is TGTGCCAGCAGCGTGGGTCTTCGATCTAACTATGGCTACACCTTC. Translated: CASSVGLRSNYGYTF. The complete variable domain, with remaining parts taken from reference TRBV9 and TRBJ1-2, reads DSGVTQTPKHLITATGQRVTLRCSPRSGDLSVYWYQQSLDQGLQFLIQYYNGEERAKGNILERFSAQQFPDLHSELNLSSLELGDSALYFCASSVGLRSNYGYTFGSGTRLTVV.

This chain uses TRBV28 with TRBJ2-5; perhaps TRBD1 as D (5 bases). In germline, CDR1 is MDHEN, CDR2 SYDVKM. This CDR3 has 15 residues. V was shortened by 3 bases and J by 3 bases, with 14 bases between the two germline ends. The CDR3 DNA is TGTGCCAGCAGTTTTGGTGGGGCTCGGGAAGAGACCCAGTACTTC. This codes for CASSFGGAREETQYF.

The chain carries TRBV25-1 and TRBJ2-7; 7 nucleotides agree with TRBD1. Trimming removed 2 bases from V and 2 bases from J; junction bases left unmatched: 6. CDR3 size: 15 residues. Germline-derived CDR1 and CDR2 are MGHDK and SYGVNS. The CDR3, as DNA: TGTGCCAGCAGTGAACGGGACAGAACAACCTACGAGCAGTACTTC. The encoded protein is CASSERDRTTYEQYF.

The V call is TRBV28, the J call TRBJ2-6; weak D call: TRBD1 (6 bases). V dropped 5 bases and J dropped 2 bases, with 10 bases sitting between them. The CDR3 contains 15 residues. CDR1 is MDHEN and CDR2 is SYDVKM in the germline V gene. As DNA, the CDR3 is TGTGCCAGCAGTAATACAGGGACTGGGGCCAACGTCCTGACTTTC. The encoded protein is CASSNTGTGANVLTF.

CDR3 bases: TGTGCCAGCAGCTTATCCGGGACAGGGTCTTACGAGCAGTACTTC. Protein product: CASSLSGTGSYEQYF. The J gene is TRBJ2-7, the V gene TRBV7-2; TRBD1 matches 9 bases. Germline V lookup: CDR1 SGHTA, CDR2 FQGNSA. J gave up 4 bases and V 2 bases, and 6 bases lay outside the gene matches. This CDR3 comprises 15 residues.

This clone was counted a few times. V is TRBV4-3 and J is TRBJ1-1; D possibly corresponds to TRBD1 (6 bases). The CDR3 is 16 residues long. The V end lost 1 base, the J end lost 0 bases, and 12 bases lay between the germline ends. CDR1 and CDR2 (germline): LGHNA, YSLEER. The CDR3 DNA reads TGCGCCAGCAGCCAAGGGGCAGGACAGCTGAACACTGAAGCTTTCTTT. This translates into CASSQGAGQLNTEAFF.

This clone was seen only once. The chain recombines TRBV9 with TRBJ2-5; D remains ambiguous. The CDR3 length is 11 residues. The V end was cut by 4 bases, the J end by 7 bases, with 8 bases between. The germline V gene encodes CDR1 SGDLS and CDR2 YYNGEE. This CDR3 is CASSPSRTQYF. The CDR3, as DNA: TGTGCCAGCAGCCCCTCAAGGACCCAGTACTTC.

The chain links TRBV5-6 to TRBJ2-7; perhaps TRBD1 as D (6 bases). The CDR3 is made up of 15 amino acids. Trimming took off 2 bases at V and 0 bases at J, with 12 bases between the two ends. Per the germline V gene, CDR1 is SGHDT and CDR2 is YYEEEE. CDR3 bases: TGTGCCAGCAGCTTTTTACAGGGCCGCTCCTACGAGCAGTACTTC. This translates into CASSFLQGRSYEQYF. Using reference TRBV5-6 and TRBJ2-7 for the parts outside the CDR3, the full variable domain is DAGVTQSPTHLIKTRGQQVTLRCSPKSGHDTVSWYQQALGQGPQFIFQYYEEEERQRGNFPDRFSGHQFPNYSSELNVNALLLGDSALYLCASSFLQGRSYEQYFGPGTRLTVT.

The chain carries TRBV7-9 and TRBJ1-1; 9 nucleotides align to TRBD1. CDR1 SEHNR and CDR2 FQNEAQ come from the germline V gene (reference sequence). This CDR3 comprises 16 residues. V shed 3 bases, J shed 2 bases, and the junction held 7 bases outside the gene matches. The CDR3 DNA reads TGTGCCAGCAGCTTGGCCGCGGGACAGGGAAACACTGAAGCTTTCTTT. It is translated as CASSLAAGQGNTEAFF.

J is TRBJ2-1 and V is TRBV5-1; D is unclear. CDR1 and CDR2 (germline): SGHRS, YFSETQ. The ends were cut back, 2 bases at V and 10 bases at J, with 16 bases in the middle. CDR3 size: 14 residues. The CDR3 region is CASSFDGSDMEQFF. The DNA for the CDR3 is TGCGCCAGCAGCTTTGACGGTTCCGATATGGAGCAGTTCTTC.

This clone has just a few counts. The identical CDR3 is also encoded by other nucleotide sequences in the sample. The DNA for the CDR3 is TGTGCCAGCAGCTTAAACTCCTACAATGAGCAGTTCTTC. This gives the protein CASSLNSYNEQFF. The rearrangement joins TRBV7-2 to TRBJ2-1, with D hard to call. Trimming took off 2 bases at V and 0 bases at J, with 2 bases between the two ends. This CDR3 spans 13 amino acids. The germline V gene encodes CDR1 SGHTA and CDR2 FQGNSA.

In its sample, this clone was seen a few times. The chain combines TRBV9 with TRBJ2-1, with 9 bases identical to TRBD1. The CDR3 covers 14 residues. Germline loops: CDR1 SGDLS, CDR2 YYNGEE. V trimming: 0 bases; J trimming: 8 bases; junction bases outside the gene matches: 3. The CDR3, as DNA: TGTGCCAGCAGCGTAGTGGGACAGGGCGATGAGCAGTTCTTC. It codes for CASSVVGQGDEQFF.

This chain connects TRBV25-1 to TRBJ2-2, with 11 bases aligning to TRBD1. The germline V gene encodes CDR1 MGHDK and CDR2 SYGVNS. The length of the CDR3 is 16 residues. V was clipped by 10 bases and J by 7 bases; unmatched bases: 14. The CDR3 region is CATKNGQGAKNGELFF. DNA of the CDR3: TGTGCCACCAAAAACGGACAGGGGGCGAAGAACGGGGAGCTGTTTTTT.

This clone was detected only a few times. The chain's CDR3 is CASSKAGQGAANQPQHF. The CDR3 bases are TGTGCCAGCAGCAAAGCGGGGCAGGGGGCGGCTAATCAGCCCCAGCATTTT. The chain uses TRBV21-1 and TRBJ1-5; the DNA was not used to check the table's D call, TRBD1. TRBV21-1 is a listed pseudogene. The CDR3 spans 17 residues.

V is TRBV13 and J is TRBJ1-2; D unclear. V was cut by 0 bases and J by 7 bases, with 15 bases left in between. The CDR3 length is 15 residues. Germline-derived CDR1 and CDR2 are PRHDT and FYEKMQ (reference sequence). The CDR3 region has the DNA TGTGCCAGCAGCTTAGGCGCCTCAGGATTCTCTGGCTACACCTTC. As protein: CASSLGASGFSGYTF.

The genes are TRBV4-1 and TRBJ1-5; D is undetermined. Germline V gene lookup returns CDR1 MGHRA and CDR2 YSYEKL. V was trimmed by 3 bases and J by 6 bases, leaving 18 bases between them. The CDR3 contains 16 residues. The CDR3 sequence: CASSHLRGPPGQPQHF. As DNA, the CDR3 is TGCGCCAGCAGCCACCTCCGAGGGCCTCCCGGTCAGCCCCAGCATTTT.

This clone came up a few times. The chain carries TRBV15 and TRBJ2-5; possibly TRBD2 for D (5 bases). Germline assignment: CDR1 LNHNV and CDR2 YYDKDF (reference sequence). CDR3 length: 20 amino acids. V lost 0 bases, J lost 2 bases, and 25 bases lay in between. The CDR3 reads CATSRDTTFWTRIGQETQYF. In DNA form, the CDR3 reads TGTGCCACCAGCAGAGATACCACTTTTTGGACTCGAATCGGTCAAGAGACCCAGTACTTC.

This clone was detected a few times. The chain employs TRBV30 and TRBJ1-1; no reliable D call. This CDR3 contains 11 residues. V was clipped by 2 bases and J by 9 bases, with 10 bases between them. In germline, CDR1 is GTSNPN, CDR2 SVGIG (reference sequence). This chain's CDR3 is CAWSPQRKAFF. The CDR3 coding sequence is TGTGCCTGGAGTCCACAAAGAAAAGCTTTCTTT.

This clone showed up just a few times. This chain links TRBV11-2 with TRBJ2-1; D gene unclear. The V gene's germline CDR1 is SGHAT and CDR2 FQNNGV. CDR3 size: 14 residues. The V and J ends lost 1 base and 7 bases respectively, with 11 bases between them. The CDR3: CASSLAGLGNEQFF. The DNA for the CDR3 is TGTGCCAGCAGCTTAGCGGGCTTGGGGAATGAGCAGTTCTTC.

This clone was seen a handful of times. The chain carries TRBV7-9 and TRBJ2-3; possibly TRBD1 for D (6 bases). The germline gives CDR1 SEHNR, CDR2 FQNEAQ (reference sequence). This CDR3 comprises 15 residues. With 4 bases removed from V and 1 base from J, the gap between germline ends came to 12 bases. As DNA, the CDR3 is TGTGCCAGCAGCTCCGACAGGCGCCGCACAGATACGCAGTATTTT. Translation: CASSSDRRRTDTQYF.

J is TRBJ2-3 and V is TRBV4-3, with D possibly being TRBD1 or TRBD2 (6 bases each). Deletions cut 5 bases from V and 6 bases from J, with 18 bases between. The CDR3 has 15 amino acids. Per the germline V gene, CDR1 is LGHNA and CDR2 is YSLEER. The CDR3, as DNA: TGCGCCAGCAGCGCAGGTTTTGGAGGGGGGGATACGCAGTATTTT. This gives the protein CASSAGFGGGDTQYF.

This clone was observed a few times. The chain joins TRBV11-1 to TRBJ1-1, with TRBD1 as a possible D gene (5 bases). CDR1 is SGHAT, CDR2 FQDESV, per germline (reference sequence). CDR3 length: 15 residues. V lost 3 bases and J lost 3, with 14 bases in between. The CDR3, as DNA: TGTGCCAGCAGCTTTATCCGGGGGAGTGACACTGAAGCTTTCTTT. Residues: CASSFIRGSDTEAFF.

This clone was observed a handful of times. The rearrangement links TRBV19 to TRBJ2-3; D is possibly TRBD2 (5 bases). Germline V CDR1 and CDR2: LNHDA, SQIVND (reference sequence). The CDR3 length is 12 residues. The CDR3: CAVGLASDTQYF. Written as DNA, the CDR3 is TGTGCTGTAGGTCTAGCTTCAGATACGCAGTATTTT.

This clone was seen a handful of times. V gene TRBV7-2 combines with J gene TRBJ2-7; unclear D gene. The CDR3 spans 13 residues. V shed 1 base and J shed 7 bases, with 11 bases lying between them. Germline V gene sequence: CDR1 SGHTA, CDR2 FQGNSA. DNA for the CDR3: TGTGCCAGCAGCTTAGACCCTTCGCGGGAGCAGTACGTC. Translated: CASSLDPSREQYV.